Shown below are 3 T cell receptor beta chains from a single sample sequenced in a study of T cells in Graves' hyperthyroidism and ophthalmopathy. TCR beta CDR3 sequences were amplified from RNA transcripts. TCR CDR3 underwent first-round RT-PCR with the HTBI primer set. TCRdb independently ran MiXCR on the multiplex PCR reads; one entry per CDR3 protein. Of approximately 700,000 distinct CDR3 sequences in the sample, around 17% were seen once. Sequencing input: blood. Source of these receptors: a man aged 18 to 29 with Graves' hyperthyroidism.

This clonotype has at least ten counts. The rearrangement uses TRBV6-2 or TRBV6-3 and TRBJ2-1; 7 bases agree with TRBD2. Trimming removed 7 bases from V and 7 bases from J; junction bases left unmatched: 13. Germline CDR1 is MNHEY and CDR2 is SVGEGT. The CDR3 is 15 amino acids. The CDR3, as DNA: TGTGCCAGCATCCGGCCGGGACTACGCCGTAATGAGCAGTTCTTC. Its translation is CASIRPGLRRNEQFF.

The genes are TRBV6-5 and TRBJ2-2; no clear D. V lost 0 bases and J 6 bases, leaving 11 bases between the germline ends. The CDR3 is 15 amino acids. The V gene's germline CDR1 is MNHEY and CDR2 SVGAGI. CDR3 residues: CASSYSSLASGELFF. CDR3 DNA: TGTGCCAGCAGTTACTCGTCTCTGGCTTCCGGGGAGCTGTTTTTT.

The J gene is TRBJ1-2, the V gene TRBV6-1; 8 positions agree with TRBD1. Trimming at V came to 5 bases and at J to 2 bases, leaving 7 bases not matched to a gene. The CDR3 consists of 15 residues. The germline gives CDR1 MNHNS, CDR2 SASEGT. CDR3 nucleotides: TGTGCCAGCAGTCAAGGCGCAGGGGGCAACTATGGCTACACCTTC. This encodes CASSQGAGGNYGYTF.